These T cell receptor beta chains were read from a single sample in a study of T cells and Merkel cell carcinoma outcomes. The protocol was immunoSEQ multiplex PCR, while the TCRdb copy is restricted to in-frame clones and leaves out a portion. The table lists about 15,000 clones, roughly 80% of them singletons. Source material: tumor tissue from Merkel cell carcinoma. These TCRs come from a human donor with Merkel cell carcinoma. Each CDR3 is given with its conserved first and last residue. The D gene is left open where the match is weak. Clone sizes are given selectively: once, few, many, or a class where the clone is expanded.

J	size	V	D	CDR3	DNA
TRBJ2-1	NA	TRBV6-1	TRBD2	CASSDLAGGPNEQFF	TGTGCCAGCAGTGACTTAGCGGGGGGCCCCAATGAGCAGTTCTTC
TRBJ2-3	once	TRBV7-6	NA	CASSLGGTLGMDTQYF	TGTGCCAGCAGCTTAGGCGGCACCCTTGGCATGGATACGCAGTATTTT
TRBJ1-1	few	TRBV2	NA	CASSPEVDTEAFF	TGTGCCAGCTCTCCCGAAGTCGACACTGAAGCTTTCTTT
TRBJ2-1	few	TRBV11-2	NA	CASSLNGALSYNEQFF	TGTGCCAGCAGCCTGAACGGGGCTTTGTCCTACAATGAGCAGTTCTTC
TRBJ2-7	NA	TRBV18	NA	CASSPVDGAYEQYF	TGTGCCAGCTCACCCGTCGACGGAGCCTACGAGCAGTACTTC
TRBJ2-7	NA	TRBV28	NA	CASSGTFSGGKGYEQYF	TGTGCCAGCAGTGGTACCTTTTCCGGGGGCAAGGGCTACGAGCAGTACTTC
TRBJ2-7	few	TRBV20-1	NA	CSAEVSEQYF	TGCAGTGCCGAGGTGTCCGAGCAGTACTTC
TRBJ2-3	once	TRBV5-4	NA	CASRTGGGTDTQYF	TGTGCCAGCAGGACGGGGGGCGGCACAGATACGCAGTATTTT
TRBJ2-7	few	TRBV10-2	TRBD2	CASSEFAGGIYEQYF	TGCGCCAGCAGTGAATTCGCGGGGGGGATCTACGAGCAGTACTTC
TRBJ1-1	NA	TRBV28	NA	CATSTGQGKAFF	TGTGCCACTTCAACCGGTCAGGGGAAAGCTTTCTTT
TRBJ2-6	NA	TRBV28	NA	CASSLSRSSGANVLTF	TGTGCCAGCAGTTTAAGCAGAAGCTCTGGGGCCAACGTCCTGACTTTC
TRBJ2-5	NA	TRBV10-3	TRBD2	CAISRLAGQETQYF	TGTGCCATCAGTCGTTTAGCGGGACAAGAGACCCAGTACTTC
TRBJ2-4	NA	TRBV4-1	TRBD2	CASSQSNSGRAGENIQYF	TGCGCCAGCAGCCAAAGTAATAGCGGGAGGGCCGGAGAAAACATTCAGTACTTC
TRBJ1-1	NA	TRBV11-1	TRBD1	CASSLEGTGFQAFF	TGTGCCAGCAGTTTAGAGGGGACAGGGTTTCAAGCTTTCTTT
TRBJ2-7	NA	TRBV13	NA	CASSSPPLGGEQYF	TGTGCCAGCAGCTCCCCCCCTCTAGGGGGCGAGCAGTACTTC
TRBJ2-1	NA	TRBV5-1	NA	CASSPKGHLGNEQFF	TGCGCCAGCAGCCCTAAAGGACATCTTGGCAATGAGCAGTTCTTC
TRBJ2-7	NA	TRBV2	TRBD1	CASSAGQGGTYEQYF	TGTGCCAGCAGCGCCGGACAGGGAGGAACCTACGAGCAGTACTTC
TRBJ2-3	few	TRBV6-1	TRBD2	CASRTSGRAVDTQYF	TGTGCCAGCAGGACTAGCGGGAGGGCGGTAGATACGCAGTATTTT
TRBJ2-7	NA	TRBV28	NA	CASMGNIYEQYF	TGTGCCAGCATGGGAAATATTTACGAGCAGTACTTC
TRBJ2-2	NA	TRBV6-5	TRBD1	CASRNRGRGTGELFF	TGTGCCAGCAGGAACAGGGGTCGAGGGACCGGGGAGCTGTTTTTT
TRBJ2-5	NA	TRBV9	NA	CASSIQGGQETQYF	TGTGCCAGCAGCATACAGGGAGGCCAAGAGACCCAGTACTTC
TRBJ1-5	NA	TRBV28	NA	CASSHLGREQPQHF	TGTGCCAGCAGCCACCTGGGGAGGGAACAGCCCCAGCATTTT
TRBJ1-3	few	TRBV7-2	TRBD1	CASSLGDRVGNTIYF	TGTGCCAGCAGCTTGGGGGACAGGGTGGGAAACACCATATATTTT
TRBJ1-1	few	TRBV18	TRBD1	CASSSRTGGVTEAFF	TGTGCCAGCTCATCTCGGACAGGGGGTGTCACTGAAGCTTTCTTT